The 13 T cell receptor beta chains given below trace back to one sample, sequenced in a study of cytomegalovirus exposure and HLA in healthy donors. PCR used 60 Vbeta primers and 13 Jbeta primers. The repertoire was sequenced with immunoSEQ multiplex PCR; TCRdb's copy has only in-frame clones and lacks some. Of 85,000 to 130,000 clones listed, roughly 78% are singletons. Sequenced sample: PBMCs. The receptor source for this set is a woman in her forties in good health and CMV-seronegative.

In its sample, this clone was seen a few times. The chain couples TRBV6-4 to TRBJ2-1; 14 nucleotides align to TRBD2. In germline, CDR1 is MRHNA, CDR2 SNTAGT. V lost 2 bases, J lost 8 bases, and 2 bases stayed unmatched. The CDR3 consists of 15 residues. CDR3 nucleotides: TGTGCCAGCAGTGACGGGACTAGCGGGAGCGATGAGCAGTTCTTC. It translates to CASSDGTSGSDEQFF.

Note on this clone: Sequence at one end of the junction differs from germline and may be a read error. Other DNA variants within this sample encode the same CDR3. The chain uses TRBV28 and TRBJ1-5; D is perhaps TRBD1 (5 bases). This CDR3 is built from 15 residues. In germline, CDR1 is MDHEN, CDR2 SYDVKM. The CDR3 here is CASSLGQGNNQPQHF. The DNA for the CDR3 is TGCGCCAGCAGTTTAGGGCAGGGTAACAATCAGCCCCAGCATTTT.

CDR3 nucleotide sequence: TGTGCCAGCAGCTTAGACCTAGCGGGAGGGGCAGATACGCAGTATTTT. This gives the protein CASSLDLAGGADTQYF. The rearrangement joins TRBV11-2 to TRBJ2-3; 12 bases are a match to TRBD2. This CDR3 is 16 amino acids long. V dropped 0 bases and J dropped 4; count of bases not matched to a gene: 2. Germline V gene data show CDR1 as SGHAT and CDR2 as FQNNGV.

This chain links TRBV27 with TRBJ2-2, with 10 bases lining up with TRBD2. CDR1 and CDR2 from the germline V gene are MNHEY and SMNVEV (reference sequence). CDR3 size: 20 residues. V dropped 3 bases and J dropped 5; count of bases not matched to a gene: 18. The CDR3: CASSFLYRQGLAGETGELFF. The CDR3, as DNA: TGTGCCAGCAGTTTCCTTTACCGACAGGGGCTAGCGGGAGAGACCGGGGAGCTGTTTTTT.

Here the CDR3 DNA reads TGTGCCAGCTCCCTTCGGGGGGCCATGAACACTGAAGCTTTCTTT. This translates into CASSLRGAMNTEAFF. This chain links TRBV18 with TRBJ1-1, with D maybe TRBD1 (6 bases). The CDR3 is 15 residues long. Germline V gene lookup returns CDR1 KGHSH and CDR2 LQKENI. V lost 6 bases and J lost 0, with 14 bases in between.

The chain has TRBV4-2 and TRBJ2-7; 14 nucleotides align to TRBD2. The CDR3 has 14 amino acids. Germline CDR1 is LGHNA and CDR2 is YNFKEQ. J lost 5 bases, V lost 3 bases, and 0 bases had no gene match. CDR3 nucleotide sequence: TGTGCCAGCAGCCAGGGACTAGCGGGAGACGAGCAGTACTTC. It is translated as CASSQGLAGDEQYF.

The genes are TRBV6-5 and TRBJ2-7; 8 bases are shared with TRBD2. The V gene end was trimmed by 0 bases and the J gene end by 0 bases; junction bases not matched to a gene: 4. Germline loops: CDR1 MNHEY, CDR2 SVGAGI. The CDR3 is 16 amino acids. The DNA of the CDR3 is TGTGCCAGCAGTTACTCTGCTAGCGGGTTCTCCTACGAGCAGTACTTC. This translates into CASSYSASGFSYEQYF.

The chain joins TRBV5-6 to TRBJ2-2; a possible D gene is TRBD2 (6 bases). Germline lookup yields CDR1 SGHDT and CDR2 YYEEEE. CDR3 length: 16 residues. The V gene lost 0 bases and the J gene lost 0 bases, with 9 bases spanning the gap. The CDR3 bases are TGTGCCAGCAGCTTGGTTTCGGGAGCGAACACCGGGGAGCTGTTTTTT. It codes for CASSLVSGANTGELFF.

The chain recombines TRBV28 with TRBJ2-7; TRBD2 aligns across 10 bases. This CDR3 is built from 15 residues. V was clipped by 6 bases and J by 1 base; unmatched bases: 6. Germline V lookup: CDR1 MDHEN, CDR2 SYDVKM. Here the CDR3 reads CASRTSAGGSYEQYF. CDR3 DNA sequence: TGTGCCAGCAGAACTTCAGCGGGAGGGTCCTACGAGCAGTACTTC.

This chain joins TRBV5-1 and TRBJ2-2; D is perhaps TRBD1 (5 bases). CDR3 length equals 15 residues. V was cut by 6 bases and J by 4 bases, with 16 bases left in between. CDR1 and CDR2 (germline): SGHRS, YFSETQ. The CDR3 DNA is TGCGCCAGCAACGGCTACCAAGGGGCCACCGGGGAGCTGTTTTTT. It specifies CASNGYQGATGELFF.

This clone was counted a few times. This chain connects TRBV15 to TRBJ2-1; 10 nucleotides match TRBD2. The V gene end was trimmed by 0 bases and the J gene end by 4 bases; junction bases not matched to a gene: 9. The CDR3 length is 18 residues. CDR1 and CDR2 (germline): LNHNV, YYDKDF (reference sequence). CDR3 sequence (DNA): TGTGCCACCAGCAGAGAAGAACTAGCGGGGAAATCTTACAATGAGCAGTTCTTC. Amino acid sequence: CATSREELAGKSYNEQFF.

This chain joins TRBV5-4 and TRBJ2-2; 7 bases fit TRBD1. The CDR3 is made up of 15 amino acids. V was pared by 4 bases and J by 5 bases, with 8 bases of the junction left unmatched. Germline V CDR1 and CDR2: SGHNT, YYREEE (reference sequence). CDR3 amino acids: CASSQDRVGTGELFF. CDR3 bases: TGTGCCAGCAGCCAAGACAGGGTCGGGACCGGGGAGCTGTTTTTT.

This chain links TRBV7-2 with TRBJ1-2, with 8 bases lining up with TRBD1. From germline, CDR1 is SGHTA and CDR2 FQGNSA. The CDR3 runs to 15 residues. Trimming at V came to 5 bases and at J to 9 bases, leaving 14 bases not matched to a gene. The CDR3 DNA reads TGTGCCAGCAGCGGTCACAGGGGGGGTGGGATGAGCTACACCTTC. It specifies CASSGHRGGGMSYTF.